This T cell receptor beta chain was sequenced in a study of shared clonotypes between healthy human individuals. A CD45RA-negative memory subset and a CD45RA+ naive subset were separated from the CD4+ cells. Study-wide points: The represented genetic and exposure-history diversity was limited by the small number of donors.

As concerns this clone: The antigen is undetermined.

Germline V CDR1 and CDR2: MDHEN, SYDVKM. The CDR3 spans 14 residues. Trimming shortened V by 7 bases and J by 8 bases, and 17 bases separated the two germline ends. An even split of each subset's genomic DNA across several immunoSEQ plates was performed. Per the original methods: As immunoSEQ supplied junction-only sequences (without quality scores), filtering differed. The repertoire was sequenced with immunoSEQ multiplex PCR; TCRdb's copy has only in-frame clones and lacks some. The D gene and trimming were derived from the DNA, and the V and J assignments and clone size from that table. The data hold about 1.1 million clones, with more than 75% observed a single time.

Sequences were obtained from memory CD4+ T cells from PBMCs. Subset reported: CD45RA-negative fraction. The TCR sequence derives from a man aged 18-30 years in good health. Some clones in this sample may be carry-over from other donors' samples. The chain joins TRBV28 to TRBJ1-4; D may be TRBD1 (6 bases). The CDR3 coding sequence is TGTGCCAGCAAATCGGACCTAGGGGGGGAAAAACTGTTTTTT. Translated: CASKSDLGGEKLFF.